Shown below are 26 T cell receptor beta chains from a single sample sequenced in a study of T-cell reconstitution after alpha-beta-depleted transplantation in children. Preparation of the TCRbeta library used unique molecular identifiers. MiXCR was run by TCRdb on the PCR reads, yielding one entry per CDR3 protein. The table shows about 410,000 distinct CDR3 sequences, with 20% occurring only once. Specimen: PBMCs from the stem cell graft donor, collected from the stem cell graft. The source is a human donor who donated a stem cell graft to a child with acute myeloid leukemia.

This clonotype was observed many times. CDR3 sequence (DNA): TGCAGTGCTAGTTTAACGGGAGGGCTTAGTGAGCAGTTCTTC. This translates into CSASLTGGLSEQFF. The chain links TRBV20-1 to TRBJ2-1, with 8 bases aligning to TRBD2. The CDR3 sequence is 14 residues long. Germline V CDR1 and CDR2: DFQATT, SNEGSKA (reference sequence). V gave up 3 bases and J gave up 9 bases; unmatched junction bases: 10.

This clonotype was observed a handful of times. The chain links TRBV27 to TRBJ2-1; TRBD2 agrees at 12 bases. The V and J ends lost 5 bases and 3 bases, in that order; junction bases with no gene match: 5. Germline CDR1 MNHEY, CDR2 SMNVEV (reference sequence). This CDR3 has 16 residues. The DNA of the CDR3 is TGTGCCAGCAGTCCTAGCGGGAGGGCCGACTACAATGAGCAGTTCTTC. It is translated as CASSPSGRADYNEQFF.

The chain uses TRBV15 and TRBJ1-5, with TRBD1 as a possible D gene (6 bases). CDR3 length: 18 amino acids. CDR1 is LNHNV, CDR2 YYDKDF, per germline (reference sequence). V lost 1 base and J 5 bases, leaving 21 bases between the germline ends. The CDR3 reads CATSRGPGAGIKDQPQHF. The CDR3 DNA sequence: TGTGCCACCAGCAGAGGTCCGGGGGCCGGAATAAAGGATCAGCCCCAGCATTTT.

Many counts were recorded for this clonotype. This rearrangement joins TRBV29-1 to TRBJ2-5; 8 nucleotides line up with TRBD1. The ends lost 5 bases at V and 0 bases at J; junction bases unmatched: 5. This CDR3 is built from 14 residues. Germline V gene sequence: CDR1 SQVTM, CDR2 ANQGSEA. CDR3 nucleotides: TGCAGCGTTTACCGGGACAGGTACCAAGAGACCCAGTACTTC. Translation gives CSVYRDRYQETQYF.

This clonotype was found a few times. This chain joins TRBV6-1 and TRBJ1-1; 8 bases line up with TRBD1. Germline trimming cut 10 bases from V and 5 bases from J; bases unmatched to any gene: 9. This CDR3 has 13 amino acids. CDR1 and CDR2 (germline): MNHNS, SASEGT. CDR3 nucleotides: TGTGCCACCGAGACAGGGGTAGGGACTGAAGCTTTCTTT. Residues: CATETGVGTEAFF.

The chain links TRBV29-1 to TRBJ2-1, with 8 bases lining up with TRBD2. Germline-derived CDR1 and CDR2 are SQVTM and ANQGSEA. This CDR3 is built from 13 residues. J lost 6 bases, V lost 6 bases, and 7 bases had no gene match. The CDR3 sequence is CSVRTSSFNEQFF. The CDR3 coding sequence is TGCAGCGTCCGGACTAGCAGCTTCAATGAGCAGTTCTTC.

The CDR3 reads CASSVSGRTSYEQYF. The DNA of the CDR3 is TGTGCCAGCAGTGTTTCCGGGAGGACCTCCTACGAGCAGTACTTC. The genes are TRBV2 and TRBJ2-7; 7 bases match TRBD2. The V gene's germline CDR1 is SNHLY and CDR2 FYNNEI. The junction had 6 bases not matched to a gene; V was cut back by 4 bases and J by 0 bases. The CDR3 covers 15 residues.

This clonotype was detected only a few times. The chain has TRBV7-3 and TRBJ2-1, with 11 bases that match TRBD2. The CDR3 is made up of 17 amino acids. The J segment lost 3 bases and the V segment lost 5 bases, leaving 9 bases of the junction unmatched. Germline lookup yields CDR1 SGHTA and CDR2 FQGTGA. This CDR3 reads CASSDELGTSGYNEQFF. The CDR3 DNA is TGTGCCAGCAGCGATGAACTCGGGACTAGCGGCTACAATGAGCAGTTCTTC. The variable domain in full, with the rest retrieved from reference TRBV7-3 and TRBJ2-1, is GAGVSQTPSNKVTEKGKYVELRCDPISGHTALYWYRQSLGQGPEFLIYFQGTGAADDSGLPNDRFFAVRPEGSVSTLKIQRTERGDSAVYLCASSDELGTSGYNEQFFGPGTRLTVL.

The sample holds a few counts of this clonotype. J is TRBJ1-1 and V is TRBV12-3 or TRBV12-4; D remains ambiguous. The CDR3 consists of 13 residues. Trimming took 5 bases from V and 11 from J, leaving 18 bases between them. This CDR3 is CASSPQVMRSAFF. In nucleotides, the CDR3 is TGTGCCAGCAGTCCCCAAGTAATGCGCTCGGCTTTCTTT.

This clonotype has only a few counts. The chain links TRBV7-2 to TRBJ2-7; 10 bases are a match to TRBD1. V shed 1 base and J 6 bases; nucleotides not matched to a gene: 9. The CDR3 is made up of 16 amino acids. Germline V CDR1 and CDR2: SGHTA, FQGNSA. The CDR3 sequence: CASSLEGQGPSIEQYF. As DNA, the CDR3 is TGTGCCAGCAGCTTAGAGGGACAGGGGCCCTCTATCGAGCAGTACTTC.

The sample holds a few counts of this clonotype. The chain has TRBV18 and TRBJ1-2, with a weak D call TRBD1 (6 bases). The ends were cut back, 3 bases at V and 6 bases at J, with 11 bases in the middle. CDR1 KGHSH and CDR2 LQKENI come from the germline V gene. The CDR3 covers 13 residues. CDR3 in DNA: TGTGCCAGCTCACCGGCAGGGGATCATGGCTACACCTTC. The encoded protein is CASSPAGDHGYTF.

CDR3 loop: CATGRTGFNQPQHF. The CDR3 region has the DNA TGTGCCACCGGACGGACAGGGTTTAATCAGCCCCAGCATTTT. The chain combines TRBV6-1 with TRBJ1-5, with 8 bases aligning to TRBD1. Unmatched junction bases numbered 9, after V lost 10 bases and J lost 4 bases. Germline V gives CDR1 MNHNS, CDR2 SASEGT. The CDR3 is made up of 14 amino acids.

This chain joins TRBV12-3 or TRBV12-4 and TRBJ2-1; no reliable D call. This CDR3 comprises 11 residues. V lost 6 bases, J lost 7 bases, and 7 bases lay in between. The CDR3, as DNA: TGTGCCAGCAGGGAAGGTAATGAGCAGTTCTTC. The encoded protein is CASREGNEQFF.

The CDR3 DNA is TGCGCCAGCAGCCAAGATTACAACTTAGGACAGGGCCCAGATACGCAGTATTTT. It translates to CASSQDYNLGQGPDTQYF. This chain links TRBV4-1 with TRBJ2-3; TRBD1 matches 8 bases. V dropped 0 bases and J dropped 4; count of bases not matched to a gene: 12. Per germline, CDR1 MGHRA and CDR2 YSYEKL. CDR3 length equals 18 residues.

The gene calls are TRBV7-2 and TRBJ2-5, with a possible D match to TRBD2 (6 bases). The V and J ends lost 7 bases and 1 base respectively, with 16 bases between them. Per germline, CDR1 SGHTA and CDR2 FQGNSA. This CDR3 has 15 amino acids. For the CDR3, the DNA is TGTGCCAGCAAACTGGAGGGAGTGATCCAAGAGACCCAGTACTTC. It encodes CASKLEGVIQETQYF.

This clonotype turned up a few times. This chain links TRBV20-1 with TRBJ2-2; 8 bases are a match to TRBD1. The CDR3 has 15 residues. The ends lost 3 bases at V and 0 bases at J; junction bases unmatched: 3. CDR1 and CDR2 (germline): DFQATT, SNEGSKA (reference sequence). The CDR3 sequence: CSAREDRANTGELFF. In DNA form, the CDR3 reads TGCAGTGCTAGGGAGGACAGGGCGAACACCGGGGAGCTGTTTTTT.

This chain links TRBV25-1 with TRBJ2-5; D is unclear. From germline, CDR1 is MGHDK and CDR2 SYGVNS. V was trimmed by 5 bases and J by 4 bases, leaving 14 bases between them. The CDR3 consists of 14 residues. DNA of the CDR3: TGTGCCAGCAGTAATAGTATGGCCTCAGAGACCCAGTACTTC. Translation: CASSNSMASETQYF.

This clonotype was seen more than once but under ten times. V usage is TRBV5-1 and J usage is TRBJ2-3; D might be TRBD1 (6 bases). V lost 4 bases and J lost 4, with 13 bases in between. The CDR3 spans 14 residues. Germline-derived CDR1 and CDR2 are SGHRS and YFSETQ. Written as DNA, the CDR3 is TGCGCCAGCAGCACCGCACAGGGCTCAGATACGCAGTATTTT. This translates into CASSTAQGSDTQYF.

The CDR3 sequence is CSGQKLYNEQFF. The DNA of the CDR3 is TGCAGCGGCCAGAAATTATACAATGAGCAGTTCTTC. This chain uses TRBV20-1 with TRBJ2-1; D is unresolved. Germline V gene sequence: CDR1 DFQATT, CDR2 SNEGSKA (reference sequence). CDR3 length: 12 amino acids.

This clonotype was counted a few times. This chain links TRBV28 with TRBJ1-2; perhaps TRBD1 as D (6 bases). This CDR3 has 13 residues. V gave up 2 bases and J gave up 3 bases, with 7 bases separating them. CDR1 and CDR2 from the germline V gene are MDHEN and SYDVKM. CDR3 protein: CASSLGQHYGYTF. CDR3 DNA sequence: TGTGCCAGCAGTTTAGGACAGCACTATGGCTACACCTTC.

J is TRBJ2-7 and V is TRBV4-1; a weak D match, TRBD2 (5 bases). The ends were cut back, 0 bases at V and 2 bases at J, with 23 bases in the middle. The CDR3 has 19 residues. Germline V lookup: CDR1 MGHRA, CDR2 YSYEKL. Here the CDR3 DNA reads TGCGCCAGCAGCCAAGATAAGGAGGTGCCTGGTGTCCTCCCCTACGAGCAGTACTTC. The encoded protein is CASSQDKEVPGVLPYEQYF.

The chain is built from TRBV4-1 and TRBJ1-2, with 11 bases fitting TRBD1. CDR1 is MGHRA and CDR2 is YSYEKL in the germline V gene. This CDR3 region has 17 residues. CDR3 bases: TGCGCATCGACGAGGACAGGGGGCGAGTTCGGGGGAAGTGGCTACACCTTC. Translated: CASTRTGGEFGGSGYTF.

This clonotype was observed a handful of times. The chain uses TRBV9 and TRBJ2-1; D not certain. Trimming took 0 bases from V and 9 from J, leaving 7 bases between them. CDR1 and CDR2 from the germline V gene are SGDLS and YYNGEE. The CDR3 length is 12 residues. In DNA form, the CDR3 reads TGTGCCAGCAGCGTAGTTAACGGTGAGCAGTTCTTC. Its translation is CASSVVNGEQFF.

The J gene is TRBJ2-7, the V gene TRBV9, with TRBD2 identical over 7 bases. The V gene end was trimmed by 3 bases and the J gene end by 7 bases; junction bases not matched to a gene: 13. This CDR3 comprises 15 residues. The V gene's germline CDR1 is SGDLS and CDR2 YYNGEE. As DNA, the CDR3 is TGTGCCAGCAGCGGGACGACTAGCAGTTGGGGGGAGCAGTACTTC. As protein: CASSGTTSSWGEQYF.

This clonotype came up many times. The rearrangement joins TRBV4-3 to TRBJ2-7; TRBD2 matches 7 bases. Germline V gene data show CDR1 as LGHNA and CDR2 as YSLEER. The CDR3 is made up of 15 amino acids. V lost 0 bases to trimming and J lost 3 bases; unmatched junction nucleotides: 5. The CDR3: CASSQDWGGYYEQYF. The DNA of the CDR3 is TGCGCCAGCAGCCAAGACTGGGGGGGATACTACGAGCAGTACTTC.

At least ten counts were recorded for this clonotype. A read error may account for a junction end that differs from germline. The chain combines TRBV12-3 or TRBV12-4 with TRBJ2-1; maybe TRBD1 (6 bases). This CDR3 has 14 residues. The CDR3 region is CASSFGTKGNVWIF. The CDR3, as DNA: TGTGCCAGCAGTTTTGGGACAAAGGGGAATGTGTGGATCTTC.